This T cell receptor (beta chain) was captured by sequencing in a study of HIV-infected patients and healthy controls. Points from the study as a whole: MAIT alpha-chain CDR3s were frequent in healthy controls, depleted in HIV+. The diversity differences were not explained by slight age and sex differences between study cohorts.

The repertoire came from unfractionated whole blood and reflected all unsorted peripheral T cells. Enrollment excluded donors with tumors, hepatitis B or C, or recent vaccination. Per germline, CDR1 SQVTM and CDR2 ANQGSEA. V dropped 0 bases and J dropped 4 bases, with 9 bases sitting between them. This CDR3 comprises 13 residues. This clonotype is categorized as medium-sized. Its cognate antigen is unknown. Alpha and beta constant-region primers primed reverse transcription of about 470 ng RNA. Separate chain-specific third strand synthesis with multiplexing indices produced the alpha and beta libraries. TCRdb reprocessed the 5' RACE reads with MiXCR, giving one entry per CDR3 protein. The sample yields thousands of distinct CDR3 sequences, about 8.2% seen once.

This clonotype was sampled from an adult with HIV infection. The chain is built from TRBV29-1 and TRBJ1-2; D is perhaps TRBD1 (5 bases). The sequences come from blood, collected before antiretroviral therapy. The CDR3 nucleotides are TGCAGCGTTGAAGATTCGGGGACCTATGGCTACACCTTC. Protein sequence: CSVEDSGTYGYTF.